This T cell receptor (beta chain) was found in a study of cytomegalovirus exposure and HLA in healthy donors. For this clone: Its specificity is not known.

The CDR3 totals 11 residues. The V end lost 5 bases, the J end lost 13 bases, and 14 bases lay between the germline ends. Germline V CDR1 and CDR2: MDHEN, SYDVKM. Amplification used 60 Vbeta primers and 13 Jbeta primers. Produced via immunoSEQ multiplex PCR; TCRdb's table is partial and in-frame only. The sample carries 110,000 to 150,000 clones, 70% recorded once. Whole-study findings and limits: The likely origin of a cluster of highly shared sequence variants was a sequencing artifact.

This chain links TRBV28 with TRBJ1-2, with TRBD1 as a possible D gene (5 bases). The TCR sequence derives from a woman aged 55-70 years in good health and CMV-seropositive. The sequencing sample was made of PBMCs. The CDR3 bases are TGTGCCAGCAGTCTGGACACGCCGCTCACCTTC. It codes for CASSLDTPLTF.